Listed here is a single TCR beta chain. Its antigen is still unknown. A junction boundary mismatches the germline segment, possibly from a read error. The record originates from a study of CD8 T cells in ankylosing spondylitis. Study conclusions and caveats: Relatively rare in peripheral blood, disease-linked clones were also CD8+.

TCRdb reanalysed the 5' RACE reads using MiXCR and keeps one entry per CDR3 protein. This sample has 300,000 to 400,000 distinct CDR3 sequences, with roughly 14% found just once. CDR3 length: 13 residues. The germline CDR1 and CDR2 sequences are LNHDA and SQIVND (reference sequence). Sequences were obtained from blood, either unsorted or a sorted T cell fraction (not recorded which). This rearrangement joins TRBV19 to TRBJ2-2, with TRBD1 matching 11 bases. The TCR comes from a male donor with ankylosing spondylitis or in good health (not recorded which). The CDR3 spells CASRGQGAGQLFF. The CDR3 DNA sequence: TGTGCCAGTAGAGGACAGGGGGCCGGGCAGCTGTTTTTT.